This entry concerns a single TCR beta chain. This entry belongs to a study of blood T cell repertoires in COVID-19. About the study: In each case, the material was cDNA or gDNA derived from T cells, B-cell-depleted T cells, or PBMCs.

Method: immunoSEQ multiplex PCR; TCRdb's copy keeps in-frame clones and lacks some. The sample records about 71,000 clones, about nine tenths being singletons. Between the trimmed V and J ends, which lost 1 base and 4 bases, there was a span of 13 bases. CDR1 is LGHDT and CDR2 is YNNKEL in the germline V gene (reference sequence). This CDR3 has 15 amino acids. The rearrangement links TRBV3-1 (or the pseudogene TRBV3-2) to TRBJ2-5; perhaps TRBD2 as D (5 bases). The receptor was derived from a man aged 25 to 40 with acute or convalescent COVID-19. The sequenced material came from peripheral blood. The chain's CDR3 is CASSQGLSEGETQYF. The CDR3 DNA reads TGTGCCAGCAGCCAAGGATTGTCAGAGGGAGAGACCCAGTACTTC.